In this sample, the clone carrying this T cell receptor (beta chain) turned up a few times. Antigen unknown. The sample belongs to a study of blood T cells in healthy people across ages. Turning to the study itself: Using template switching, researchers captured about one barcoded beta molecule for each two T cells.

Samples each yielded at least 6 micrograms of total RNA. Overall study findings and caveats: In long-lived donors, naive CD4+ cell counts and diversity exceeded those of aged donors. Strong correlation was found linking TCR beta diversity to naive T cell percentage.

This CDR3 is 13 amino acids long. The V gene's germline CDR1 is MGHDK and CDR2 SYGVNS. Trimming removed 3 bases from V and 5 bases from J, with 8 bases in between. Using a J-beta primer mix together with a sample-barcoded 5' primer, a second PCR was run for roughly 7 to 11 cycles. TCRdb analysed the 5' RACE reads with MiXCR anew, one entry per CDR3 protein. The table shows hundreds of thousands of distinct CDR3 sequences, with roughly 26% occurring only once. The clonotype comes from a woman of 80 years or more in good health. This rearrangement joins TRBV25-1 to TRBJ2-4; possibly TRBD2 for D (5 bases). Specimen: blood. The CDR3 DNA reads TGTGCCAGCAGTGAGGGAGTACAAAACATTCAGTACTTC. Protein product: CASSEGVQNIQYF.